The 10 T cell receptor beta chains given below trace back to one sample, sequenced in a study of shared clonotypes between healthy human individuals. The protocol was immunoSEQ multiplex PCR, while the TCRdb copy is restricted to in-frame clones and leaves out a portion. The sample yields roughly 1,100,000 clones, about 74% seen once. Input material: memory CD4+ T cells sorted from blood. This sample's subset: CD45RA-negative fraction. These receptors came from a man younger than 35 in good health.

The chain employs TRBV28 and TRBJ1-2, with D unclear. The CDR3 covers 13 residues. Germline V lookup: CDR1 MDHEN, CDR2 SYDVKM. V was trimmed by 8 bases and J by 4 bases, leaving 14 bases between them. In DNA form, the CDR3 reads TGTGCCAGCCGTAGGAGCAGCATCTATGGCTACACCTTC. It yields the protein CASRRSSIYGYTF.

For the CDR3, the DNA is TGTGCCATCAGACCTCAGGGGGGAAAGGCTGAAGCTTTCTTT. It encodes CAIRPQGGKAEAFF. This chain connects TRBV10-3 to TRBJ1-1; 7 bases fit TRBD1. The CDR3 extends over 14 amino acids. Germline V gene data show CDR1 as ENHRY and CDR2 as SYGVKD. Losses at the gene ends were 6 bases for V and 6 bases for J; bases not matched to a gene: 10.

This clone was seen a single time. This sequence joins TRBV7-2 and TRBJ2-7; 11 bases agree with TRBD2. The CDR3 is 17 amino acids. V lost 1 base to trimming and J lost 7 bases; unmatched junction nucleotides: 12. Looked up from germline, CDR1 is SGHTA and CDR2 is FQGNSA. The CDR3 nucleotides are TGTGCCAGCAGCTTAGTTCGACTAGCGGGACCGATAGGGGAGCAGTACTTC. Translated, it gives CASSLVRLAGPIGEQYF.

The V and J genes are TRBV10-1 and TRBJ2-7; D gene uncertain. Germline lookup yields CDR1 WNHNN and CDR2 SYGVQD (reference sequence). The CDR3 is made up of 13 amino acids. V gave up 0 bases and J gave up 2 bases, with 5 bases separating them. In nucleotides, the CDR3 is TGCGCCAGCAGTGAGTCCAGTACCTACGAGCAGTACTTC. Translation: CASSESSTYEQYF.

The chain employs TRBV27 and TRBJ2-5; 10 positions match TRBD2. This CDR3 region has 16 residues. Germline V lookup: CDR1 MNHEY, CDR2 SMNVEV (reference sequence). V was clipped by 4 bases and J by 3 bases; unmatched bases: 8. CDR3 amino acids: CASSSLGLAVKETQYF. The CDR3 coding sequence is TGTGCCAGCAGTTCACTCGGACTAGCGGTGAAAGAGACCCAGTACTTC.

The J gene is TRBJ2-2, the V gene TRBV19, with a possible D match to TRBD1 (6 bases). This CDR3 is built from 13 residues. Germline lookup yields CDR1 LNHDA and CDR2 SQIVND (reference sequence). With 5 bases removed from V and 6 bases from J, the gap between germline ends came to 10 bases. The CDR3 loop reads CASSVQGAGELFF. CDR3 DNA: TGTGCCAGTAGTGTACAGGGAGCCGGGGAGCTGTTTTTT.

CDR3 DNA sequence: TGTGCCAGCGGAAGAAACAGGGGGCAGGACACCGGGGAGCTGTTTTTT. This codes for CASGRNRGQDTGELFF. V and J are TRBV5-4 and TRBJ2-2; 9 bases align to TRBD1. After removal of 7 bases from V and 3 bases from J, the junction contained 10 bases not matched to a gene. This CDR3 is built from 16 residues. Germline V gives CDR1 SGHNT, CDR2 YYREEE (reference sequence). The whole variable domain, remainder taken from reference TRBV5-4 and TRBJ2-2, is ETGVTQSPTHLIKTRGQQVTLRCSSQSGHNTVSWYQQALGQGPQFIFQYYREEENGRGNFPPRFSGLQFPNYSSELNVNALELDDSALYLCASGRNRGQDTGELFFGEGSRLTVL.

V usage is TRBV4-1 and J usage is TRBJ2-1, with 7 bases aligning to TRBD1. This CDR3 contains 20 residues. Germline V CDR1 and CDR2: MGHRA, YSYEKL. V trimming: 0 bases; J trimming: 1 base; junction bases outside the gene matches: 15. The CDR3 protein is CASSQDWPADPGGSYNEQFF. As DNA, the CDR3 is TGCGCCAGCAGCCAAGATTGGCCGGCCGATCCAGGGGGTTCCTACAATGAGCAGTTCTTC.

The V and J genes are TRBV7-8 and TRBJ1-1; D might be TRBD1 (5 bases). In germline, CDR1 is SGHVS, CDR2 FQNEAQ. The ends were cut back, 4 bases at V and 7 bases at J, with 13 bases in the middle. The CDR3 spans 13 residues. CDR3 nucleotides: TGTGCCAGCAGCTCAAGACAGTCCCTTGAAGCTTTCTTT. Encoded protein: CASSSRQSLEAFF.

This clone was seen only once. V is TRBV6-1 and J is TRBJ2-2; the match to TRBD2 covers 12 bases. V was pared by 4 bases and J by 13 bases, with 7 bases of the junction left unmatched. The CDR3 extends over 14 amino acids. Germline V gives CDR1 MNHNS, CDR2 SASEGT. Here the CDR3 reads CASSGTSGTTGLFF. DNA of the CDR3: TGTGCCAGCAGTGGGACTAGCGGGACCACCGGGCTGTTTTTT.